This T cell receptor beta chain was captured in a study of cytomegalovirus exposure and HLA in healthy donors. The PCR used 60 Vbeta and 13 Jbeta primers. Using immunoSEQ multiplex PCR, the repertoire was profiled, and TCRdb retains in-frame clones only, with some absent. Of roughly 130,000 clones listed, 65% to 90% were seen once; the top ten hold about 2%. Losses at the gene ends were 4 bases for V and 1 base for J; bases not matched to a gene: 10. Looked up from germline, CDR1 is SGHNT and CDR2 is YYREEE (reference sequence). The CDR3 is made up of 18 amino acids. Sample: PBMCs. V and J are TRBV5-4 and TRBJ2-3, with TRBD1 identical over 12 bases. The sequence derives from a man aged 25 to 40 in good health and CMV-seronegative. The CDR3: CASSPGTGGAHGTDTQYF. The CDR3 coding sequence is TGTGCCAGCAGCCCCGGGACAGGGGGCGCCCATGGCACAGATACGCAGTATTTT.